A single sample is the source of the 28 T cell receptor beta chains below, sequenced in a study of regulatory T cells in long-lasting Graves disease. Time point noted: newly diagnosed GD, antithyroid drugs for less than 3 months. Extracted PBMC RNA gave rise to the TCR library. Libraries of TCR beta came from iRepertoire HTBI primers plus Arm-PCR of CDR3 regions. TCRdb itself ran the multiplex PCR reads through MiXCR, one entry per CDR3 protein. The sample shows roughly 500,000 distinct CDR3 sequences, approximately 12% of them seen only once. The sample also formed part of further work on T cells in Graves' hyperthyroidism and ophthalmopathy.

The specimen was peripheral blood mononuclear cells (PBMCs), collected at new diagnosis, from a patient treated with antithyroid drugs. Every receptor here comes from a woman in her thirties with Graves disease.

This clonotype was counted a few times. This sequence joins TRBV20-1 and TRBJ2-7; D call uncertain. The CDR3 is 11 residues long. Trimming removed 1 base from V and 5 bases from J, with 6 bases in between. CDR1 is DFQATT, CDR2 SNEGSKA, per germline (reference sequence). The CDR3 spells CSARGKNEQYF. The CDR3 DNA reads TGCAGTGCTAGAGGGAAGAACGAGCAGTACTTC.

This clonotype was recorded at least ten times. The chain recombines TRBV6-1 with TRBJ1-2, with TRBD1 identical over 7 bases. This CDR3 region has 15 residues. J lost 0 bases, V lost 5 bases, and 6 bases had no gene match. The germline gives CDR1 MNHNS, CDR2 SASEGT. In nucleotides, the CDR3 is TGTGCCAGCAGTAGCAGGGGGAATACTAACTATGGCTACACCTTC. This translates into CASSSRGNTNYGYTF.

In its sample, this clonotype was seen many times. This chain joins TRBV28 and TRBJ2-1; 9 nucleotides line up with TRBD1. This CDR3 is built from 16 residues. Germline CDR1 MDHEN, CDR2 SYDVKM. V gave up 5 bases and J gave up 4 bases; unmatched junction bases: 9. The CDR3 here is CASSTPGQGIYNEQFF. CDR3 DNA sequence: TGTGCCAGCAGTACCCCCGGACAGGGGATTTACAATGAGCAGTTCTTC.

At least ten counts were recorded for this clonotype. This chain connects TRBV27 to TRBJ2-7, with D unclear. The CDR3 spans 13 residues. Germline assignment: CDR1 MNHEY and CDR2 SMNVEV (reference sequence). Trimming took off 2 bases at V and 5 bases at J, with 10 bases between the two ends. CDR3: CASSLGLDHEQYF. The CDR3 DNA sequence: TGTGCCAGCAGTTTAGGGTTAGACCACGAGCAGTACTTC.

There are many counts of this clonotype. The V call is TRBV6-2 or TRBV6-3, the J call TRBJ1-2, with unresolved D. The germline gives CDR1 MNHEY, CDR2 SVGEGT. The CDR3 runs to 15 residues. Trimming shortened V by 3 bases and J by 4 bases, and 15 bases separated the two germline ends. CDR3 sequence: CASSYSGGQTYGYTF. The CDR3 bases are TGTGCCAGCAGTTATAGCGGCGGCCAAACCTATGGCTACACCTTC.

The table lists this clonotype with many counts. J is TRBJ1-5 and V is TRBV24-1; 9 bases align to TRBD1. The CDR3 loop spans 13 amino acids. V lost 9 bases and J lost 2; bases outside the gene matches: 1. Germline V gives CDR1 KGHDR, CDR2 SFDVKD. CDR3 region: CATGDRGNQPQHF. CDR3 bases: TGTGCCACCGGGGACAGGGGCAATCAGCCCCAGCATTTT.

This clonotype was seen many times. V usage is TRBV5-1 and J usage is TRBJ2-3, with TRBD2 as a possible D gene (6 bases). Trimming cost V 0 bases and J 3 bases, with 14 bases left between them. CDR1 is SGHRS, CDR2 YFSETQ, per germline. This CDR3 region has 16 residues. The CDR3 protein is CASSLEALAATDTQYF. CDR3 nucleotide sequence: TGCGCCAGCAGCTTGGAGGCTTTAGCGGCAACAGATACGCAGTATTTT.

This clonotype was recorded at least ten times. The chain combines TRBV27 with TRBJ2-2; tentative D call: TRBD1 (6 bases). Germline V gene data show CDR1 as MNHEY and CDR2 as SMNVEV (reference sequence). Trimming left V 4 bases short and J 3 bases short, with 12 bases between. The CDR3 has 15 residues. CDR3 nucleotides: TGTGCCAGCAGTTCCTCGGACAGACACACCGGGGAGCTGTTTTTT. Protein: CASSSSDRHTGELFF.

As for this clonotype: Since the CDR3 does not end with the conserved phenylalanine or tryptophan, this likely comes from a read error. J is TRBJ2-5 and V is TRBV24-1; D is possibly TRBD1 (5 bases). The V gene's germline CDR1 is KGHDR and CDR2 SFDVKD. The length of the CDR3 is 13 residues. V shed 6 bases and J shed 2 bases, with 9 bases lying between them. CDR3 amino acids: CATSLQEQETQYL. CDR3 in DNA: TGTGCCACCAGTCTACAGGAGCAAGAGACCCAGTACCTC.

The sample holds many counts of this clonotype. The chain has TRBV20-1 and TRBJ2-1; 9 nucleotides line up with TRBD2. The CDR3 sequence is 15 residues long. Trimming took 1 base from V and 2 from J; bases not matched to a gene: 3. The V gene's germline CDR1 is DFQATT and CDR2 SNEGSKA (reference sequence). CDR3 residues: CSARAGTSPYNEQFF. The CDR3 nucleotides read TGCAGTGCTAGAGCGGGGACTAGCCCCTACAATGAGCAGTTCTTC.

This clonotype was observed a few times. This chain connects TRBV7-9 to TRBJ2-1, with D perhaps assigned TRBD1 or TRBD2 (5 bases each). V was cut by 3 bases and J by 9 bases, with 9 bases left in between. The CDR3 contains 12 residues. The germline gives CDR1 SEHNR, CDR2 FQNEAQ (reference sequence). The CDR3 DNA follows: TGTGCCAGCAGCTTCCTGGGGACTGAGCAGTTCTTC. Translating it yields CASSFLGTEQFF.

On this clonotype: Just one base apart from a much larger clone, this may be a read error. The V call is TRBV7-3, the J call TRBJ2-1; D is possibly TRBD2 (6 bases). The CDR3 runs to 14 residues. Germline V gives CDR1 SGHTA, CDR2 FQGTGA. CDR3 amino acids: CASSLGLLYNEQCF. The CDR3 DNA sequence: TGTGCCAGCAGCTTGGGACTCCTCTACAATGAGCAGTGCTTC. The entire variable domain, with the rest obtained from reference TRBV7-3 and TRBJ2-1, is as follows: GAGVSQTPSNKVTEKGKYVELRCDPISGHTALYWYRQSLGQGPEFLIYFQGTGAADDSGLPNDRFFAVRPEGSVSTLKIQRTERGDSAVYLCASSLGLLYNEQCFGPGTRLTVL.

The genes are TRBV7-6 and TRBJ2-5; D is ambiguous. V was pared by 8 bases and J by 5 bases, with 9 bases between. Germline CDR1 is SGHVS and CDR2 is FNYEAQ. This CDR3 is built from 11 residues. CDR3 coding DNA: TGTGCCAGCGCCAAGGGTGAGACCCAGTACTTC. Translated, it gives CASAKGETQYF.

Comments on this clonotype: At one boundary the junction diverges from the germline segment, which might be a read error. This chain links TRBV30 with TRBJ1-2; D remains ambiguous. The CDR3 loop spans 14 amino acids. Germline V CDR1 and CDR2: GTSNPN, SVGIG (reference sequence). CDR3 amino acids: CDWSVGRSGYGYTF. CDR3 nucleotide sequence: TGTGACTGGAGTGTAGGTCGTTCGGGCTATGGCTACACCTTC.

The sample holds many counts of this clonotype. The gene calls are TRBV20-1 and TRBJ1-2; D not certain. Germline assignment: CDR1 DFQATT and CDR2 SNEGSKA (reference sequence). Trimming took 2 bases from V and 2 from J, leaving 6 bases between them. This CDR3 spans 12 amino acids. As DNA, the CDR3 is TGCAGTGCTAGATTCGACAACTATGGCTACACCTTC. It yields the protein CSARFDNYGYTF.

This clonotype was seen only a few times. This chain uses TRBV7-9 with TRBJ2-1; the D gene is possibly TRBD2 (5 bases). The germline V gene encodes CDR1 SEHNR and CDR2 FQNEAQ (reference sequence). Trimming took off 4 bases at V and 6 bases at J, with 16 bases between the two ends. This CDR3 spans 15 amino acids. The CDR3 spells CASSSDSLGGNEQFF. The CDR3 DNA sequence: TGTGCCAGCAGCTCGGATTCACTAGGTGGCAATGAGCAGTTCTTC.

This clonotype was counted a few times. A read error may be the cause here, since a much bigger clone is one base away. V usage is TRBV29-1 and J usage is TRBJ1-1, with D uncertain. CDR1 and CDR2 (germline): SQVTM, ANQGSEA. The CDR3 covers 11 residues. Trimming stripped 6 bases from V and 3 bases from J, with 8 bases between. This chain's CDR3 is CSVRTHTEAFF. DNA of the CDR3: TGCAGCGTGAGGACCCACACTGAAGCTTTCTTT.

This clonotype was detected many times. V usage is TRBV5-6 and J usage is TRBJ2-1, with 13 positions matching TRBD2. Germline CDR1 reads SGHDT; CDR2 reads YYEEEE. The CDR3 has 16 amino acids. Losses at the gene ends were 1 base for V and 12 bases for J; bases not matched to a gene: 10. In DNA, the CDR3 is TGTGCCAGCAGCTTGACCGGGACTAGCGGGACTCCGGCGCAGTTCTTC. Its protein product is CASSLTGTSGTPAQFF.

This clonotype was observed a handful of times. The J gene is TRBJ2-7, the V gene TRBV20-1; D assignment may be TRBD1 or TRBD2 (7 bases each). V was clipped by 4 bases and J by 3 bases, with 13 bases between them. CDR3 length: 13 amino acids. From germline, CDR1 is DFQATT and CDR2 SNEGSKA (reference sequence). CDR3 sequence reads: CSATPGGDYEQYF. The CDR3 DNA follows: TGCAGTGCTACTCCAGGGGGGGACTACGAGCAGTACTTC.

This clonotype was counted ten times or more. The V and J genes are TRBV3-1 and TRBJ1-3, with D uncertain. V lost 2 bases, J lost 3 bases, and 2 bases lay in between. The CDR3 length is 12 residues. Germline lookup yields CDR1 LGHDT and CDR2 YNNKEL (reference sequence). CDR3 DNA: TGTGCCAGCAGCCAATTTGGAAACACCATATATTTT. Translation gives CASSQFGNTIYF. The entire variable domain, with the rest obtained from reference TRBV3-1 and TRBJ1-3, is as follows: DTAVSQTPKYLVTQMGNDKSIKCEQNLGHDTMYWYKQDSKKFLKIMFSYNNKELIINETVPNRFSPKSPDKAHLNLHINSLELGDSAVYFCASSQFGNTIYFGEGSWLTVV.

This clonotype showed up many times. Written as DNA, the CDR3 is TGTGCCAGCAGTTCTGGCGGGATGGGTGGGGAGCTGTTTTTT. It codes for CASSSGGMGGELFF. The V call is TRBV12-3 or TRBV12-4, the J call TRBJ2-2; maybe TRBD2 (6 bases). Trimming left V 4 bases short and J 8 bases short, with 14 bases between. The CDR3 runs 14 residues.

The chain carries TRBV2 and TRBJ2-7; D is tentatively TRBD1 or TRBD2 (6 bases each). CDR1 is SNHLY, CDR2 FYNNEI, per germline. Between the trimmed V and J ends, which lost 3 bases and 2 bases, there was a span of 17 bases. The CDR3 totals 16 residues. The CDR3 bases are TGTGCCAGCAGTGACGGGGGTTTTACAGGGACCTACGAGCAGTACTTC. It codes for CASSDGGFTGTYEQYF. Full variable domain (outside the CDR3, taken from reference TRBV2 and TRBJ2-7): EPEVTQTPSHQVTQMGQEVILRCVPISNHLYFYWYRQILGQKVEFLVSFYNNEISEKSEIFDDQFSVERPDGSNFTLKIRSTKLEDSAMYFCASSDGGFTGTYEQYFGPGTRLTVT.

This clonotype was seen ten or more times. The genes are TRBV7-8 and TRBJ2-7; a possible D gene is TRBD2 (6 bases). The CDR3 spans 18 residues. Looked up from germline, CDR1 is SGHVS and CDR2 is FQNEAQ. V was trimmed by 5 bases and J by 1 base, leaving 24 bases between them. The CDR3 loop reads CASSPRPGFQAGSYEQYF. CDR3 coding DNA: TGTGCCAGCAGCCCCCGCCCAGGGTTCCAAGCGGGTTCCTACGAGCAGTACTTC.

There are a few counts of this clonotype. The V call is TRBV10-3, the J call TRBJ1-3; 9 bases match TRBD1. This CDR3 has 15 residues. Looked up from germline, CDR1 is ENHRY and CDR2 is SYGVKD. V shed 6 bases, J shed 4 bases, and the junction held 7 bases outside the gene matches. CDR3 protein: CAISSQGAPGNTIYF. The CDR3, as DNA: TGTGCCATCAGCTCACAGGGGGCGCCCGGAAACACCATATATTTT.

This clonotype was picked up a small number of times. The chain is built from TRBV19 and TRBJ1-1; D not resolved. Germline values: CDR1 LNHDA, CDR2 SQIVND (reference sequence). V shed 7 bases and J shed 1 base, with 10 bases lying between them. This CDR3 contains 13 residues. The CDR3 DNA follows: TGTGCCAGTACCACCCGGGGGAACACTGAAGCTTTCTTT. Its translation is CASTTRGNTEAFF. The complete variable domain, with remaining parts taken from reference TRBV19 and TRBJ1-1, reads DGGITQSPKYLFRKEGQNVTLSCEQNLNHDAMYWYRQDPGQGLRLIYYSQIVNDFQKGDIAEGYSVSREKKESFPLTVTSAQKNPTAFYLCASTTRGNTEAFFGQGTRLTVV.

The table lists this clonotype with many counts. The gene calls are TRBV28 and TRBJ2-7; 14 bases fit TRBD2. Germline trimming cut 8 bases from V and 6 bases from J; bases unmatched to any gene: 12. CDR1 and CDR2 (germline): MDHEN, SYDVKM. CDR3 length equals 16 residues. The DNA for the CDR3 is TGTGCCAGCCGACTAGCCGGGACTAGCGGGAGAGGCGAGCAGTACTTC. Translating it yields CASRLAGTSGRGEQYF.

In the case of this clonotype: The likely explanation is a read error, given a far larger clone one base away. This sequence joins TRBV2 and TRBJ2-7; tentative D call: TRBD1 (6 bases). Trimming shortened V by 7 bases and J by 7 bases, and 23 bases separated the two germline ends. Germline V gene sequence: CDR1 SNHLY, CDR2 FYNNEI. The CDR3 runs 15 residues. The CDR3 spells CASIPTGSSLGEQYF. DNA of the CDR3: TGTGCCAGCATCCCGACAGGATCCTCCCTAGGGGAGCAGTACTTC.

Comment on this clonotype: A far more abundant clone sits one base away, making this likely a read error. The chain joins TRBV11-1 to TRBJ2-5, with 9 bases matching TRBD2. The J call is uncertain, as TRBJ2-1 better fits the DNA end. This CDR3 has 17 amino acids. In germline, CDR1 is SGHAT, CDR2 FQDESV (reference sequence). CDR3: CASSSGPAGGGVGEQFF. CDR3 nucleotide sequence: TGTGCCAGCAGCTCAGGACCAGCGGGAGGAGGTGTAGGTGAGCAGTTCTTC.